This T cell receptor (beta chain) was identified during a study of early T cells in non-severe SARS-CoV-2 infection listed by TCRdb under 2021. Some background on the complete study: Because TCR sequencing relied on bulk RNA taken from unsorted whole blood, pairing of alpha and beta chains was not possible. Study-level results and caveats: VDJdb matching was skewed toward anti-spike CD8 responses and likely underestimated virus-specific expansions, missing private and CD4 specificities.

Libraries were made using 5' RACE. The sequencer was a NextSeq 500. To correct for sequencing error and PCR bias, the TCR library protocol tagged individual cDNA molecules with unique molecular identifiers. Both TCR alpha and beta chains were sequenced, and tight co-correlation was observed between alpha and beta sequence abundances in each sample. In the paper's pipeline: Decombinator V4 was used to annotate TCR sequences for V gene, J gene and CDR3. Expanded TCRs were defined as changing significantly between any two time points under a Poisson model with p below 0.0001. TCR abundances were normalised to the total number of TCRs sequenced per sample and expressed as counts per million. TRAV1-2 paired with TRAJ12, TRAJ20 or TRAJ33 defined MAIT TCRs, while TRAV10 paired with TRAJ18 defined iNKT TCRs. VDJdb, accessed on 1 November 2021, was searched for TCRs annotated for CMV, EBV and SARS-CoV-2, and TCRs annotated for more than one antigen were excluded. TCRdb trimmed the raw reads at Q25, called clones with MiXCR and kept productive beta chains. Entries that share a CDR3 protein sequence are merged under the most common genes and DNA. The V and J calls here are based on TCRdb, not the publication. Recorded for this sample are about 90,000 distinct CDR3 sequences; roughly 12% of them occurred a single time. The top ten clones comprise 4.4% of the sample.

As regards this clonotype: No cognate antigen has been identified for it. Base-call qualities are not available, and no considerably larger clone is one nucleotide away.

This was a case-control study nested in a cohort of healthcare workers in London, UK, who had nasopharyngeal swab PCR tests and blood samples taken every week. Between 23 and 31 March 2020, the week of the UK lockdown, healthcare workers were enrolled and then followed up weekly for as long as 16 weeks. The CDR3 runs 14 amino acids, cysteine and phenylalanine included. Of all the DNA, just the CDR3 is kept, 42 bases in frame from base 1. Sequences MGHRA (CDR1) and YSYEKL (CDR2) are obtained from the germline V gene. V is shortened by 2 bases, J by 8 bases, and the region joining them spans 12 bases.

The sequenced sample was whole blood, obtained at baseline. This receptor was identified in an adult who was a healthcare worker with PCR-confirmed SARS-CoV-2 infection or an uninfected control (not recorded which). The V gene is TRBV4-1 and the J gene is TRBJ1-4, with no confident D gene call. The nucleotide sequence reads as follows: TGCGCCAGCAGCCAACCGCCGGTGGGGGAAAAACTGTTTTTT. Its amino acids are CASSQPPVGEKLFF.